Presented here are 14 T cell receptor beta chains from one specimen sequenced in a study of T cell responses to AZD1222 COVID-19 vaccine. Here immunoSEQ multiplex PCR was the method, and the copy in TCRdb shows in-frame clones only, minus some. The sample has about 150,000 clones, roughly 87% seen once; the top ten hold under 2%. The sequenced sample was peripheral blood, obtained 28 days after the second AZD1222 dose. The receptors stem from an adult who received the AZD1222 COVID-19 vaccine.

CDR3 DNA: TGCAGCTTCACAGGGGGACGGACTGCTATGAACACTGAAGCTTTCTTT. This sequence encodes CSFTGGRTAMNTEAFF. V usage is TRBV29-1 and J usage is TRBJ1-1, with 8 nucleotides matching TRBD1. This CDR3 comprises 16 residues. The germline V gene has CDR1 SQVTM and CDR2 ANQGSEA. Trimming at V came to 8 bases and at J to 0 bases, leaving 14 bases not matched to a gene. Full variable domain (outside the CDR3, taken from reference TRBV29-1 and TRBJ1-1): SAVISQKPSRDICQRGTSLTIQCQVDSQVTMMFWYRQQPGQSLTLIATANQGSEATYESGFVIDKFPISRPNLTFSTLTVSNMSPEDSSIYLCSFTGGRTAMNTEAFFGQGTRLTVV.

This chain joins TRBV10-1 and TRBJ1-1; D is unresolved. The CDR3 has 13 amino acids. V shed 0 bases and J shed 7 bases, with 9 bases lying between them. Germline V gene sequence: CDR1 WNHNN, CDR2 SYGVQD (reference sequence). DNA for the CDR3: TGCGCCAGCAGTGAGTCCACGACTGTTGAAGCTTTCTTT. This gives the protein CASSESTTVEAFF.

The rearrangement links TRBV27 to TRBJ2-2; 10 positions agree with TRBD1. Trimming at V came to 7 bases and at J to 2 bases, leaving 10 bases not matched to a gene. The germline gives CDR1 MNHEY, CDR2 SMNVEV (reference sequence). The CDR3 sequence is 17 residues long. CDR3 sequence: CASTPGTGAGNTGELFF. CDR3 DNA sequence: TGTGCCAGCACCCCGGGGACAGGGGCGGGTAACACCGGGGAGCTGTTTTTT.

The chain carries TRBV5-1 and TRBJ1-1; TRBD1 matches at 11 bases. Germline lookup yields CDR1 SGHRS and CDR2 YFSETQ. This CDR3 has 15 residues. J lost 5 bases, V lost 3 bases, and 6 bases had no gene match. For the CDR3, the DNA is TGCGCCAGCAGCTCGGACAGGGGGCTCGGGACTGAAGCTTTCTTT. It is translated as CASSSDRGLGTEAFF. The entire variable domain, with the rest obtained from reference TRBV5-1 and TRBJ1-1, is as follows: KAGVTQTPRYLIKTRGQQVTLSCSPISGHRSVSWYQQTPGQGLQFLFEYFSETQRNKGNFPGRFSGRQFSNSRSEMNVSTLELGDSALYLCASSSDRGLGTEAFFGQGTRLTVV.

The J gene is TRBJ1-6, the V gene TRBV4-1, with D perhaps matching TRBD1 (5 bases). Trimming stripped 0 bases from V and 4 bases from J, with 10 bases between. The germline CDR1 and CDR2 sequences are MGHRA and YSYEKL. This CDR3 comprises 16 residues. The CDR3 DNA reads TGCGCCAGCAGCCAAGAGAGGGACCCTTATAATTCACCCCTCCACTTT. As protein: CASSQERDPYNSPLHF.

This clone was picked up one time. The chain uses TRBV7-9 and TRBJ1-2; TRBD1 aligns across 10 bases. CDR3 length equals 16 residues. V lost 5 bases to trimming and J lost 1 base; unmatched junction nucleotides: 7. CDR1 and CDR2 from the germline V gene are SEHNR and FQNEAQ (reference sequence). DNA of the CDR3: TGTGCCAGCAGCCAGACCGGGACAGGGGTTAACTATGGCTACACCTTC. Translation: CASSQTGTGVNYGYTF.

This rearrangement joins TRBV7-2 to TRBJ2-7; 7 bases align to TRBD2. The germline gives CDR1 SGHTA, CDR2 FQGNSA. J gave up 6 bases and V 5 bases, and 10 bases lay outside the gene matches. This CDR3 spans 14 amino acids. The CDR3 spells CASSTRLAESEQYF. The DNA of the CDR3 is TGTGCCAGCAGCACTAGACTAGCCGAGTCCGAGCAGTACTTC. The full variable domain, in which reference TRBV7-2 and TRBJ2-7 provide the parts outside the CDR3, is GAGVSQSPSNKVTEKGKDVELRCDPISGHTALYWYRQSLGQGLEFLIYFQGNSAPDKSGLPSDRFSAERTGGSVSTLTIQRTQQEDSAVYLCASSTRLAESEQYFGPGTRLTVT.

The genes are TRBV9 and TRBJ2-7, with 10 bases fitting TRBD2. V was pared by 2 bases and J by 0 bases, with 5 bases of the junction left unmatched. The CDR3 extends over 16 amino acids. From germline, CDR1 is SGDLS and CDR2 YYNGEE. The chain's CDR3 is CASSVGSSGSSYEQYF. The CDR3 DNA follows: TGTGCCAGCAGCGTGGGGTCTAGCGGGAGCTCCTACGAGCAGTACTTC.

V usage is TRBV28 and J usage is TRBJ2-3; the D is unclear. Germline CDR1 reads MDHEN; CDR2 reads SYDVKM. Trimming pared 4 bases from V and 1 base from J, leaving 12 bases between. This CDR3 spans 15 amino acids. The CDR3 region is CASSSEVFGTDTQYF. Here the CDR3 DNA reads TGTGCCAGCAGTTCCGAAGTTTTCGGCACAGATACGCAGTATTTT.

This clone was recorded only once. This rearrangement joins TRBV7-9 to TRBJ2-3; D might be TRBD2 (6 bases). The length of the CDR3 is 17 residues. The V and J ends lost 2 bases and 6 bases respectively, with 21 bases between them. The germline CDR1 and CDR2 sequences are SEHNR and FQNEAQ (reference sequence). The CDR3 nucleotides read TGTGCCAGCAGCTTAAATTACGGGGGAGGCCCCAAGGATACGCAGTATTTT. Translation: CASSLNYGGGPKDTQYF. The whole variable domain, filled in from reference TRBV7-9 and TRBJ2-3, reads DTGVSQNPRHKITKRGQNVTFRCDPISEHNRLYWYRQTLGQGPEFLTYFQNEAQLEKSRLLSDRFSAERPKGSFSTLEIQRTEQGDSAMYLCASSLNYGGGPKDTQYFGPGTRLTVL.

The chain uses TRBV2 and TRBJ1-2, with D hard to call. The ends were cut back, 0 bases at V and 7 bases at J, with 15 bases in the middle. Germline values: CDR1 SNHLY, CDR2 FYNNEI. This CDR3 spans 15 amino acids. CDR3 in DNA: TGTGCCAGCAGTGAAGCCTTTTCTCTGGTTCGTGGCTACACCTTC. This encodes CASSEAFSLVRGYTF.

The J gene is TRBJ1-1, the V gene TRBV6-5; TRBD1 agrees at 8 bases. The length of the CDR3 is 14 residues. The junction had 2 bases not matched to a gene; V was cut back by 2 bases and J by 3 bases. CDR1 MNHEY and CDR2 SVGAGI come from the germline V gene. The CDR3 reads CASSYRDRYTEAFF. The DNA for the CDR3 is TGTGCCAGCAGTTACAGGGACAGGTACACTGAAGCTTTCTTT.

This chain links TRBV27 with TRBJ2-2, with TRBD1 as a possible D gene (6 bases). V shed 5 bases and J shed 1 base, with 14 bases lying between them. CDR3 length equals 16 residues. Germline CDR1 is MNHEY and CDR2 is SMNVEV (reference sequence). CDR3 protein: CASSPVGGRNTGELFF. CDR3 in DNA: TGTGCCAGCAGTCCCGTAGGGGGAAGGAACACCGGGGAGCTGTTTTTT.

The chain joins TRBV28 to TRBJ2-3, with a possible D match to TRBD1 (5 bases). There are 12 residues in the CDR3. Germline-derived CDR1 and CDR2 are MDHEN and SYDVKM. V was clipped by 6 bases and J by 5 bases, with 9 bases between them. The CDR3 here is CASSKGLDTQYF. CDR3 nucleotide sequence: TGTGCCAGCAGCAAGGGGCTAGATACGCAGTATTTT.